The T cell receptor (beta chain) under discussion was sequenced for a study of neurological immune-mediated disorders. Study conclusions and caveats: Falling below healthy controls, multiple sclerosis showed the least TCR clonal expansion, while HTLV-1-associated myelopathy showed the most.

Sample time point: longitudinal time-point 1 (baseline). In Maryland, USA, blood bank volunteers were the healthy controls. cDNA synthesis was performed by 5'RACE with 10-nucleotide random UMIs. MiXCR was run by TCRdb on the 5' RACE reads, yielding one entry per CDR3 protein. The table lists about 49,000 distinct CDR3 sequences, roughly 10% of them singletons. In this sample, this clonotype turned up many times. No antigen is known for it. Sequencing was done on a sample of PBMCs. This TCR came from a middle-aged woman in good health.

CDR3 sequence reads: CASSSTINSPLHF. For the CDR3, the DNA is TGTGCCAGCAGCTCCACCATAAATTCACCCCTCCACTTT. The rearrangement uses TRBV7-2 and TRBJ1-6, with D uncertain. Germline V gene data show CDR1 as SGHTA and CDR2 as FQGNSA. The V end lost 4 bases, the J end lost 7 bases, and 8 bases lay between the germline ends. The CDR3 has 13 residues. The whole variable domain, remainder taken from reference TRBV7-2 and TRBJ1-6, is GAGVSQSPSNKVTEKGKDVELRCDPISGHTALYWYRQSLGQGLEFLIYFQGNSAPDKSGLPSDRFSAERTGGSVSTLTIQRTQQEDSAVYLCASSSTINSPLHFGNGTRLTVT.